The 7 T cell receptor beta chains reported below all come from one sample, sequenced in a study of T cells in localized non-small cell lung cancer (TCRdb year 2020). The library was built by means of the immunoSEQ multiplex PCR assay. In its TCRdb copy, this immuneACCESS table keeps in-frame sequences only and misses some clones. Where compared with another copy, unresolved V genes explain less than half of these, and the others have no known cause. The sample table records 65,000 to 90,000 clones; 80% of these occur just once. The ten largest account for 15% to 20% of the sample. The input for sequencing was PBMCs, taken before any cancer treatment. These receptors came from a man between 40 and 70 years old with stage II squamous cell lung carcinoma.

This rearrangement joins TRBV7-2 to TRBJ2-7, with unresolved D. This CDR3 has 12 amino acids. V lost 4 bases and J lost 12, with 16 bases in between. CDR1 is SGHTA, CDR2 FQGNSA, per germline. The CDR3 DNA is TGTGCCAGCAGCTCCCTTGTGGGTAATCCGTACTTC. Translating it yields CASSSLVGNPYF.

The V call is TRBV5-5, the J call TRBJ1-4; D is perhaps TRBD1 (5 bases). The CDR3 is 15 amino acids. V lost 4 bases, J lost 3 bases, and 13 bases lay in between. Germline CDR1 reads SGHKS; CDR2 reads YYEKEE (reference sequence). The CDR3 DNA follows: TGTGCCAGCAGCACAGTCCCGGGACCTAATGAAAAACTGTTTTTT. Protein sequence: CASSTVPGPNEKLFF.

The chain links TRBV19 to TRBJ2-1; possibly TRBD1 for D (9 bases). The CDR3 is 15 amino acids. Trimming left V 2 bases short and J 10 bases short, with 18 bases between. Per germline, CDR1 LNHDA and CDR2 SQIVND (reference sequence). CDR3 loop: CASSITGTGTREQFF. The CDR3 bases are TGTGCCAGTAGTATAACAGGGACAGGGACTAGGGAGCAGTTCTTC.

The CDR3 DNA reads as TGTGCCACCACTAGCGCTTACAATGAGCAGTTCTTC. Amino acid sequence: CATTSAYNEQFF. The chain carries TRBV28 and TRBJ2-1; 7 bases fit TRBD2. CDR3 length: 12 residues. Germline CDR1 reads MDHEN; CDR2 reads SYDVKM. V was pared by 10 bases and J by 4 bases, with 4 bases of the junction left unmatched.

The chain is built from TRBV28 and TRBJ2-2, with TRBD2 identical over 12 bases. CDR1 is MDHEN, CDR2 SYDVKM, per germline. The length of the CDR3 is 16 residues. J lost 2 bases, V lost 7 bases, and 5 bases had no gene match. Written as DNA, the CDR3 is TGTGCCAGCATCCAGGGACTAGCGGGTAACACCGGGGAGCTGTTTTTT. Amino acids: CASIQGLAGNTGELFF.

The genes are TRBV18 and TRBJ1-1; possibly TRBD1 for D (6 bases). The ends were cut back, 0 bases at V and 8 bases at J, with 16 bases in the middle. Germline values: CDR1 KGHSH, CDR2 LQKENI. The CDR3 covers 15 residues. CDR3 nucleotides: TGTGCCAGCTCACCACCCCAGGGAGGGGGAGGGGAAGCTTTCTTT. Translation gives CASSPPQGGGGEAFF.

This chain joins TRBV5-1 and TRBJ1-4; D is unclear. The CDR3 sequence is 15 residues long. The V end was cut by 4 bases, the J end by 4 bases, with 14 bases between. The germline CDR1 and CDR2 sequences are SGHRS and YFSETQ. This chain's CDR3 is CASSPAAPDNEKLFF. For the CDR3, the DNA is TGCGCCAGCAGCCCCGCGGCACCCGATAATGAAAAACTGTTTTTT.